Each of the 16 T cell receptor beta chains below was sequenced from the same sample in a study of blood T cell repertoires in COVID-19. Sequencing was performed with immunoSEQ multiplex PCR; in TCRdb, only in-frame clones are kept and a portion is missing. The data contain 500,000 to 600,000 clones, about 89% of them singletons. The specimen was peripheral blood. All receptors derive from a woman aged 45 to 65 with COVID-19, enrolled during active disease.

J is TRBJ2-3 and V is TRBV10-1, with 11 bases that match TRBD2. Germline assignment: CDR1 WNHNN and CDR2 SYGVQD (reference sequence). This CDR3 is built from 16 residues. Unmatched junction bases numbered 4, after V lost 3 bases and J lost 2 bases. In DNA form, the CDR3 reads TGCGCCAGCAGTGACTCTAGCGGGGGGCTCACAGATACGCAGTATTTT. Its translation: CASSDSSGGLTDTQYF.

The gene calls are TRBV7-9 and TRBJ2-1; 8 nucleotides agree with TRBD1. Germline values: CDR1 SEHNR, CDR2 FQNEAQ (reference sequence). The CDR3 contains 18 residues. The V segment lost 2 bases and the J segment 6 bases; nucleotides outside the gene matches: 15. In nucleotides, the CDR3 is TGTGCCAGCAGCTTAAGCAGGGGGCGCATCATGGTCCCCAATGAGCAGTTCTTC. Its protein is CASSLSRGRIMVPNEQFF.

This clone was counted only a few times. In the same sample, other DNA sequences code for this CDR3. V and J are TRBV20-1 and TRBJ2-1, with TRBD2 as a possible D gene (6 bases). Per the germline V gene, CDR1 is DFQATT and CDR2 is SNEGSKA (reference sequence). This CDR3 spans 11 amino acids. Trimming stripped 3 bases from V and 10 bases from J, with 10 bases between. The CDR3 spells CSASPGDEQFF. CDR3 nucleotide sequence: TGCAGTGCTAGCCCGGGAGACGAGCAGTTCTTC.

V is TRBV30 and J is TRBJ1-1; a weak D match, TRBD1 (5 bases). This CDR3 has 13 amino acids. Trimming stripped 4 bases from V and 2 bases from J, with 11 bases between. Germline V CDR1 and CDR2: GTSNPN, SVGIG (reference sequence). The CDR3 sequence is CAWTRGLNTEAFF. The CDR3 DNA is TGTGCCTGGACCCGGGGACTAAACACTGAAGCTTTCTTT.

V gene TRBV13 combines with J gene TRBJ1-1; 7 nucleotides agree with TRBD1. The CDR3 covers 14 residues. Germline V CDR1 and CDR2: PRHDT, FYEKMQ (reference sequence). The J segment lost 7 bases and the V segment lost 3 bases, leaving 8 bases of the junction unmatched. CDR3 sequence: CASSLGQKSLEAFF. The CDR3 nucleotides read TGTGCCAGCAGCTTGGGACAGAAATCCCTTGAAGCTTTCTTT.

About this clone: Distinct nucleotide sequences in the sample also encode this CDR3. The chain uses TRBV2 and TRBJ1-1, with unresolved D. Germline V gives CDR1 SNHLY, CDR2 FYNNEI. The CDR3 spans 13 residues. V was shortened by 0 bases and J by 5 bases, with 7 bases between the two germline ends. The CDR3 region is CASSEARGTEAFF. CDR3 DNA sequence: TGTGCCAGCAGTGAAGCGCGAGGGACTGAAGCTTTCTTT.

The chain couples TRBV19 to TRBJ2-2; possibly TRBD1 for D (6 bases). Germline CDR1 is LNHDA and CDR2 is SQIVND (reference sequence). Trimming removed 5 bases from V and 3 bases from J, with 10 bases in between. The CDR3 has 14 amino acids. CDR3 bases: TGTGCCAGTAGTCAAGGGGGACACACCGGGGAGCTGTTTTTT. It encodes CASSQGGHTGELFF. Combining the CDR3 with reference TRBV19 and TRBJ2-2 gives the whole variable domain DGGITQSPKYLFRKEGQNVTLSCEQNLNHDAMYWYRQDPGQGLRLIYYSQIVNDFQKGDIAEGYSVSREKKESFPLTVTSAQKNPTAFYLCASSQGGHTGELFFGEGSRLTVL.

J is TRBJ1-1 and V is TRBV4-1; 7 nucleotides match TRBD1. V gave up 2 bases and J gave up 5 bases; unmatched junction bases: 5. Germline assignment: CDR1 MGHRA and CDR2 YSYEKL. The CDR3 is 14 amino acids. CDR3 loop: CASSQWDRGTEAFF. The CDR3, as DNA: TGCGCCAGCAGCCAATGGGACAGAGGGACTGAAGCTTTCTTT.

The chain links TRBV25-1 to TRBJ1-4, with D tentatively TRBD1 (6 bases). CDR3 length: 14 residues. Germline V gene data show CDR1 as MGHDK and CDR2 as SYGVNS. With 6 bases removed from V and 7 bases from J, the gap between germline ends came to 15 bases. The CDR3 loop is CASRKGQWAEKLFF. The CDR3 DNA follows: TGTGCCAGCAGAAAAGGACAGTGGGCTGAAAAACTGTTTTTT.

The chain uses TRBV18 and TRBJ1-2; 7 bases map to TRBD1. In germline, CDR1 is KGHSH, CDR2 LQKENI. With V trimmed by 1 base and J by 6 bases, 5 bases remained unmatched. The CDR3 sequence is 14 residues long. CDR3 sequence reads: CASSPLTQGDGYTF. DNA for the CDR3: TGTGCCAGCTCACCACTCACCCAGGGGGATGGCTACACCTTC. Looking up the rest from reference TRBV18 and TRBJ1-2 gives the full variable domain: NAGVMQNPRHLVRRRGQEARLRCSPMKGHSHVYWYRQLPEEGLKFMVYLQKENIIDESGMPKERFSAEFPKEGPSILRIQQVVRGDSAAYFCASSPLTQGDGYTFGSGTRLTVV.

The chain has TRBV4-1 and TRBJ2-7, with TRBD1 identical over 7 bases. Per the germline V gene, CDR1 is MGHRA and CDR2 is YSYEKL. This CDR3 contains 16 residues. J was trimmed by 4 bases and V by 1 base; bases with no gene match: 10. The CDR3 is CASSQGQGQPEYEQYF. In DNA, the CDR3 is TGCGCCAGCAGCCAAGGGCAGGGACAGCCAGAGTACGAGCAGTACTTC.

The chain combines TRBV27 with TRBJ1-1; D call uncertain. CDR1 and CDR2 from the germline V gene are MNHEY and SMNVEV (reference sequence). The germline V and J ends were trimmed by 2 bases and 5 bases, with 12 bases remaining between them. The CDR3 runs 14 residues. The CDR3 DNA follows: TGTGCCAGCAGTTTAAGGACTCGAGGGACTGAAGCTTTCTTT. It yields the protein CASSLRTRGTEAFF.

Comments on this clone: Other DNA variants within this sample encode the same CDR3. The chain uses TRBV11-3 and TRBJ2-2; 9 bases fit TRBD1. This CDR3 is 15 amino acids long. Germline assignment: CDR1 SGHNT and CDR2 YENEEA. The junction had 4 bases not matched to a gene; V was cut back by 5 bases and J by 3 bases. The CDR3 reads CASSLRQGDTGELFF. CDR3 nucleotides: TGTGCCAGCAGCCTACGACAGGGGGACACCGGGGAGCTGTTTTTT.

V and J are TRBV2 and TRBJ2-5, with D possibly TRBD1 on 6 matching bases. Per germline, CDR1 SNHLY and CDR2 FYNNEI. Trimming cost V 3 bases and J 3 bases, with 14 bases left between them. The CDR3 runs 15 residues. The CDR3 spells CASSDQQGTKETQYF. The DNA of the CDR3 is TGTGCCAGCAGTGACCAACAGGGAACTAAAGAGACCCAGTACTTC.

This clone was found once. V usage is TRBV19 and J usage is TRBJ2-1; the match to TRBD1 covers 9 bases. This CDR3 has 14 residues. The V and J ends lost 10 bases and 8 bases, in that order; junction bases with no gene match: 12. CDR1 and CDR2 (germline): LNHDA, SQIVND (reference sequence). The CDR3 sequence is CATKDRGRTDEQFF. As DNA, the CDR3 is TGTGCCACCAAGGACAGGGGAAGGACGGATGAGCAGTTCTTC.

The DNA of the CDR3 is TGTGCCAGCAGTGAAGCGCAGATGCCTGGAAACACCATATATTTT. This gives the protein CASSEAQMPGNTIYF. This chain connects TRBV2 to TRBJ1-3; D is uncertain. V lost 0 bases, J lost 2 bases, and 8 bases lay in between. CDR1 and CDR2 (germline): SNHLY, FYNNEI. The CDR3 is 15 residues long.